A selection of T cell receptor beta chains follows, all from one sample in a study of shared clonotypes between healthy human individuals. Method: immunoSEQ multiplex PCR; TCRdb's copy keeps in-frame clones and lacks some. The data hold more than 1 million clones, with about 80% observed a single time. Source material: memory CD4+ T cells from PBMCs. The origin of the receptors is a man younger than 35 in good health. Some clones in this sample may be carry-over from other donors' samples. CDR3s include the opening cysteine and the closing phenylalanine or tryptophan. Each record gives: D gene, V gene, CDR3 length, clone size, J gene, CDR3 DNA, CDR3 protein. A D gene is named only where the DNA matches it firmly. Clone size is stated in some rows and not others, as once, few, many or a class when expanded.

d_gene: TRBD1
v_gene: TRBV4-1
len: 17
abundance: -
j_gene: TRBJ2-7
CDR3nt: TGCGCCAGCAGCCAAGGAGGGCACCGGACAGGGGATCTCGAGCAGTACTTC
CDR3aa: CASSQGGHRTGDLEQYF

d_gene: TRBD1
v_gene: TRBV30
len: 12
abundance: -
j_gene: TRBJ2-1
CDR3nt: TGTGCCTGGAGCGCGACAGGGGATGAGCAGTTCTTC
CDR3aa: CAWSATGDEQFF

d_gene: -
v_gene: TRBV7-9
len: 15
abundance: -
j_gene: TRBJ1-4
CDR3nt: TGTGCCAGCAGCGGCCGCGGGACGGCTAATGAAAAACTGTTTTTT
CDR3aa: CASSGRGTANEKLFF

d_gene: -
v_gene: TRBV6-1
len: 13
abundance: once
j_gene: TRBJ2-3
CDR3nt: TGTGCCAGCGGGGGACACTTCACAGATACGCAGTATTTT
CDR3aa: CASGGHFTDTQYF

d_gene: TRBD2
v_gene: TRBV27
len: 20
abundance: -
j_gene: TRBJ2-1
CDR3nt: TGTGCCAGCAGCCCCTTTGGCGGGGGAAGGGTCGGCGGCTCCTACAATGAGCAGTTCTTC
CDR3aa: CASSPFGGGRVGGSYNEQFF

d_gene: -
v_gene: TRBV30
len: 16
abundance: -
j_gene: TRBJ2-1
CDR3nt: TGTGCCTGGAGGTTAGCGAGCGCCCTCTCCTACAATGAGCAGTTCTTC
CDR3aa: CAWRLASALSYNEQFF

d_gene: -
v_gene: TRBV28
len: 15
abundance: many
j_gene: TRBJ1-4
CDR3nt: TGTGCCAGCGACCGCGGAGGGTCGACTAATGAAAAACTGTTTTTT
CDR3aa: CASDRGGSTNEKLFF

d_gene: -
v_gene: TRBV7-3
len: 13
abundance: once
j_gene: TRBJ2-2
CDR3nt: TGTGCCAGCAGCCGTTCCCACACCGGGGAGCTGTTTTTT
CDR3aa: CASSRSHTGELFF

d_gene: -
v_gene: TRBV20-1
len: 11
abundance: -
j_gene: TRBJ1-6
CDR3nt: TGCAGTGCTCGACATCTTTGGACCCTCCACTTT
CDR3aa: CSARHLWTLHF

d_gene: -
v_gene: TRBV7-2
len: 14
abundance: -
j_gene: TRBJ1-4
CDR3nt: TGTGCCAGCAGCCGGGGGCTTGCTAATGAAAAACTGTTTTTT
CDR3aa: CASSRGLANEKLFF

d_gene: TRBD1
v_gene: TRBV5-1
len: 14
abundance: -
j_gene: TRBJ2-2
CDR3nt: TGCGCCAGCAGCCCGGACAGGGGTGCCGGGGAGCTGTTTTTT
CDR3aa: CASSPDRGAGELFF

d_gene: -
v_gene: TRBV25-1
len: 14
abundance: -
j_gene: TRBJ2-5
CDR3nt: TGTGCCAGCAGTGCACTAGTAAGAGGCGAGACCCAGTACTTC
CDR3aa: CASSALVRGETQYF

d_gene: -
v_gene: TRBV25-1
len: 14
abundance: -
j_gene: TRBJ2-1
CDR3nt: TGTGCCAGCAGTGATTCTGGATCCCGCGATGAGCAGTTCTTC
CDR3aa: CASSDSGSRDEQFF

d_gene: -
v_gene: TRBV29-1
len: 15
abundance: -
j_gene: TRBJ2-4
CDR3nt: TGCAGCGTTGAAGATCCCGCGGGAGCCAAAAACATTCAGTACTTC
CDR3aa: CSVEDPAGAKNIQYF

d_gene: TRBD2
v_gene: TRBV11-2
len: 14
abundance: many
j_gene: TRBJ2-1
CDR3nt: TGTGCCAGCAGCTCGGGACTAGCGAACGATGAGCAGTTCTTC
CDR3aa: CASSSGLANDEQFF

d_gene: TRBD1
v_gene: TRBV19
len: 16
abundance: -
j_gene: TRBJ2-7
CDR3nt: TGTGCCAGTAGTCCAGGACGGACAGGGGGCTCCTACGAGCAGTACTTC
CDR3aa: CASSPGRTGGSYEQYF

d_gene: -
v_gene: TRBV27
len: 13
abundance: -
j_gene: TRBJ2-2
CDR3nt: TGTGCCAGCAGCTGGGCAATCAGCGGGGAGCTGTTTTTT
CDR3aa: CASSWAISGELFF

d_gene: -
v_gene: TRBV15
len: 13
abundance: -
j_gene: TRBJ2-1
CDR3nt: TGTGCCACCAGCACCGACAGGTACAATGAGCAGTTCTTC
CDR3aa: CATSTDRYNEQFF

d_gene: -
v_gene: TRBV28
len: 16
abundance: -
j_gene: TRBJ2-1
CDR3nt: TGTGCCAGCTCGAAACCGGGACACCCGTCCTACAATGAGCAGTTCTTC
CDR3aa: CASSKPGHPSYNEQFF

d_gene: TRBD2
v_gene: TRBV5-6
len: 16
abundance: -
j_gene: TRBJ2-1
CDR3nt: TGTGCCAGCAGCGGGACCGGGACTAACCAGATAAGGGAGCAGTTCTTC
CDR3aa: CASSGTGTNQIREQFF

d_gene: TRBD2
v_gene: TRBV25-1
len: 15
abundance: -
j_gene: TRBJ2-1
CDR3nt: TGTGCCAGCAGTGAAGGGGGACTAGCGGGAGTAGTGCAGTTCTTC
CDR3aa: CASSEGGLAGVVQFF

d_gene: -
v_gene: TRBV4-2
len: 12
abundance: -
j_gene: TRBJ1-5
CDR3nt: TGTGCCAGCAGCCAAGTTGGAGGGCCCCAGCATTTT
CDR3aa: CASSQVGGPQHF

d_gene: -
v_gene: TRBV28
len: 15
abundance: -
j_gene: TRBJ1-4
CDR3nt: TGTGCCAGCAGTTTGGGGGGCGCAACTAATGAAAAACTGTTTTTT
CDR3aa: CASSLGGATNEKLFF

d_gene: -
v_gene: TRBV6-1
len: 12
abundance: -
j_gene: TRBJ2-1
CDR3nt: TGTGCCAGCAGTGATACCAGGGCTGAGCAGTTCTTC
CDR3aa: CASSDTRAEQFF

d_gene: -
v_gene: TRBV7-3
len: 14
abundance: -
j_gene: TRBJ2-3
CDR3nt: TGTGCCAGCAGCTTAACAAAGCTAGGGCCGGCGCAGTATTTT
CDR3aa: CASSLTKLGPAQYF

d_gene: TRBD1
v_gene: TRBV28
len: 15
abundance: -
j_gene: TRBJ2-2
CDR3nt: TGTGCCAGCAGTCTCCGGACAGGGGCGGTCGGGGAGCTGTTTTTT
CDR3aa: CASSLRTGAVGELFF

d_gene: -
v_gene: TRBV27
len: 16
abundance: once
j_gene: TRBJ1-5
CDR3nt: TGTGCCAGCAGTCCCTACGAGGGCAGCCCCGGGCAGCCCCAGCATTTT
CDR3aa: CASSPYEGSPGQPQHF

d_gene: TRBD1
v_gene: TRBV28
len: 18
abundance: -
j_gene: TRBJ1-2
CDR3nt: TGTGCCAGCAGTTTACCCTCTCGGGACAGTCAATATGTGCGCGGCTACACCTTC
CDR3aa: CASSLPSRDSQYVRGYTF

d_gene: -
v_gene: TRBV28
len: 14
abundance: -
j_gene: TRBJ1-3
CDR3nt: TGTGCCAGCACCTGGGGTAGGACCAGAAACACCATATATTTT
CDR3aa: CASTWGRTRNTIYF

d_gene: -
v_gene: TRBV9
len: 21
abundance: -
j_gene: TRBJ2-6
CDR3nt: TGTGCCAGCAGCACCCCCCCAGGCCCCAGGGGGGTAAGCTCTGGGGCCAACGTCCTGACTTTC
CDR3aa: CASSTPPGPRGVSSGANVLTF

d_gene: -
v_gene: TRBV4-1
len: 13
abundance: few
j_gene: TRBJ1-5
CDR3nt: TGCGCCAGCAGCCAAGTCGGAGCCGGGCCCCAGCATTTT
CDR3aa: CASSQVGAGPQHF

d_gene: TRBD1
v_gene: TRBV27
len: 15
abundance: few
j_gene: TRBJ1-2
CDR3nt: TGTGCCAGCAGTTTAAGACAGGGCGTAACCTATGGCTACACCTTC
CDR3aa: CASSLRQGVTYGYTF

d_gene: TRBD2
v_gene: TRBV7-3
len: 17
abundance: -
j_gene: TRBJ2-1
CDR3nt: TGTGCCAGCAGCTTAGCCCCTGGTAGCGGGAGGGTGAATGAGCAGTTCTTC
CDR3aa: CASSLAPGSGRVNEQFF

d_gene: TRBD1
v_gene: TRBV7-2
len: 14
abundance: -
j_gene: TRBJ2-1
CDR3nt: TGTGCCAGCAGCTCGACAGGGACCTACAATGAGCAGTTCTTC
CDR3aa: CASSSTGTYNEQFF

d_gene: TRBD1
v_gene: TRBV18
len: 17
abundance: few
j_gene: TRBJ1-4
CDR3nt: TGTGCCAGCTCCCTACGTGGAGCCGGGACAGCCGGTGAAAAACTGTTTTTT
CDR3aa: CASSLRGAGTAGEKLFF